Listed here are 9 T cell receptor beta chains from one sample, sequenced in a study of cytomegalovirus exposure and HLA in healthy donors. 60 Vbeta and 13 Jbeta primers were used in PCR. Clones were sequenced by immunoSEQ multiplex PCR, and TCRdb holds only the in-frame ones, with some missing. This table holds 150,000 to 200,000 clones, over 70% found once. The material sequenced was PBMCs. Receptor source: a female donor in good health and CMV-seronegative.

V usage is TRBV4-1 and J usage is TRBJ1-2; no reliable D call. V was clipped by 0 bases and J by 3 bases, with 11 bases between them. Germline CDR1 is MGHRA and CDR2 is YSYEKL. The CDR3 has 15 amino acids. CDR3 nucleotide sequence: TGCGCCAGCAGCCAAGAGTGGCTCGGGGACTATGGCTACACCTTC. The encoded protein is CASSQEWLGDYGYTF.

Comments on this clone: Mismatch with germline at one junction end may stem from a read error. The V gene is TRBV7-7, the J gene TRBJ2-2; 7 bases align to TRBD2. The CDR3 is 15 amino acids. CDR1 and CDR2 (germline): SSHAT, FNYEAQ (reference sequence). The CDR3: CASSLSGRENGELFF. Written as DNA, the CDR3 is TGTGCTAGCAGCTTATCTGGGCGGGAGAACGGGGAGCTGTTTTTT.

The chain employs TRBV2 and TRBJ1-6; tentative D call: TRBD1 (6 bases). Germline loops: CDR1 SNHLY, CDR2 FYNNEI. Trimming removed 10 bases from V and 5 bases from J, with 15 bases in between. There are 14 residues in the CDR3. As DNA, the CDR3 is TGTGCCATCCGGACAGCGGCTAATAATTCACCCCTCCACTTT. This sequence encodes CAIRTAANNSPLHF.

The J gene is TRBJ1-2, the V gene TRBV7-3; 9 positions agree with TRBD1. CDR1 is SGHTA and CDR2 is FQGTGA in the germline V gene. The CDR3 has 14 amino acids. With V trimmed by 5 bases and J by 4 bases, 5 bases remained unmatched. The CDR3: CASSATGGIYGYTF. The CDR3 bases are TGTGCCAGCAGCGCCACAGGGGGCATCTATGGCTACACCTTC.

This clone has just one count. The rearrangement joins TRBV2 to TRBJ2-5, with no clear D. This CDR3 is 14 amino acids long. Looked up from germline, CDR1 is SNHLY and CDR2 is FYNNEI. Between the trimmed V and J ends, which lost 4 bases and 1 base, there was a span of 10 bases. The CDR3 DNA follows: TGTGCCAGCAGTGTTAGCCCAGCCCAAGAGACCCAGTACTTC. It codes for CASSVSPAQETQYF.

This chain connects TRBV28 to TRBJ2-3; no clear D gene. Trimming pared 4 bases from V and 1 base from J, leaving 9 bases between. Germline CDR1 reads MDHEN; CDR2 reads SYDVKM. This CDR3 contains 14 residues. The CDR3 nucleotides are TGTGCCAGCAGTTCTTCCAGGCGCACAGATACGCAGTATTTT. Residues: CASSSSRRTDTQYF.

This clone was detected only a few times. The chain has TRBV4-2 and TRBJ2-7; 9 nucleotides agree with TRBD2. The CDR3 has 17 residues. In germline, CDR1 is LGHNA, CDR2 YNFKEQ. The V segment lost 0 bases and the J segment 5 bases; nucleotides outside the gene matches: 11. This CDR3 is CASSQDHETSGSHEQYF. CDR3 bases: TGTGCCAGCAGCCAAGATCACGAAACTAGCGGGTCCCACGAGCAGTACTTC.

The chain uses TRBV5-1 and TRBJ1-5; TRBD1 agrees at 7 bases. CDR1 and CDR2 (germline): SGHRS, YFSETQ. The CDR3 totals 14 residues. V dropped 4 bases and J dropped 6; count of bases not matched to a gene: 7. The CDR3 DNA is TGCGCCAGCAGCCTGGAGGGGGCGGGTCAGCCCCAGCATTTT. This gives the protein CASSLEGAGQPQHF. Together with reference TRBV5-1 and TRBJ1-5, the CDR3 gives the full variable domain: KAGVTQTPRYLIKTRGQQVTLSCSPISGHRSVSWYQQTPGQGLQFLFEYFSETQRNKGNFPGRFSGRQFSNSRSEMNVSTLELGDSALYLCASSLEGAGQPQHFGDGTRLSIL.

The V call is TRBV7-6, the J call TRBJ1-4; 7 nucleotides match TRBD1. The germline CDR1 and CDR2 sequences are SGHVS and FNYEAQ. J gave up 5 bases and V 5 bases, and 5 bases lay outside the gene matches. The length of the CDR3 is 14 residues. CDR3 protein: CASSTRGYNEKLFF. In DNA form, the CDR3 reads TGTGCCAGCAGCACCAGGGGGTACAATGAAAAACTGTTTTTT.